Following are 14 T cell receptor beta chains from one sample sequenced in a study of T cells in Graves' hyperthyroidism and ophthalmopathy. It was RNA transcripts that yielded the amplified TCR beta CDR3 regions. An initial round of RT-PCR targeting the TCR CDR3 relied on the HTBI primer set. TCRdb redid the calling of the multiplex PCR reads with MiXCR, one entry per CDR3 protein. The sample contains 200,000 to 300,000 distinct CDR3 sequences, around 17% of which appear only once. Sequenced: blood. The receptors derive from a woman under 30 with Graves' ophthalmopathy.

This clonotype appeared many times. The chain carries TRBV4-1 and TRBJ2-7; 11 nucleotides match TRBD2. From germline, CDR1 is MGHRA and CDR2 YSYEKL. This CDR3 contains 17 residues. V gave up 6 bases and J gave up 3 bases; unmatched junction bases: 13. The CDR3 is CASRQTSGTGTLYEQYF. Written as DNA, the CDR3 is TGCGCCAGCAGACAGACTAGCGGGACGGGTACCCTCTACGAGCAGTACTTC.

This clonotype was recorded many times. The V gene is TRBV6-2 or TRBV6-3, the J gene TRBJ2-2; D is ambiguous. The CDR3 spans 14 residues. V lost 3 bases and J lost 8, with 13 bases in between. Germline lookup yields CDR1 MNHEY and CDR2 SVGEGT. Written as DNA, the CDR3 is TGTGCCAGCAGTTATCCCATTTCGGCTGGGGAGCTGTTTTTT. This sequence encodes CASSYPISAGELFF.

This clonotype was detected ten times or more. The gene calls are TRBV12-3 or TRBV12-4 and TRBJ2-5; unclear D gene. The CDR3 runs 11 residues. The germline V and J ends were trimmed by 5 bases and 1 base, with 2 bases remaining between them. In DNA, the CDR3 is TGTGCCAGCAGTGCCCAAGAGACCCAGTACTTC. Protein sequence: CASSAQETQYF.

This clonotype was recorded many times. The DNA for the CDR3 is TGTGCCAGCTCCGATTTCGGACTAGCGGGAGTGGAGTGGAGGACAGATACGCAGTATTTT. Translating gives CASSDFGLAGVEWRTDTQYF. The chain is built from TRBV6-2 or TRBV6-3 and TRBJ2-3; 13 bases fit TRBD2. The V gene end was trimmed by 8 bases and the J gene end by 3 bases; junction bases not matched to a gene: 20. The CDR3 has 20 amino acids. Germline assignment: CDR1 MNHEY and CDR2 SVGEGT.

The chain joins TRBV5-8 to TRBJ1-4, with a possible D match to TRBD1 (6 bases). The CDR3 spans 15 residues. Trimming cost V 0 bases and J 1 base, with 7 bases left between them. CDR1 and CDR2 (germline): SGHTS, YDEGEE. The CDR3 here is CASSLEGVTNEKLFF. The CDR3 DNA reads as TGTGCCAGCAGCTTGGAGGGGGTAACTAATGAAAAACTGTTTTTT.

The chain employs TRBV28 and TRBJ1-5; TRBD1 might be the D (5 bases). This CDR3 region has 16 residues. Trimming left V 5 bases short and J 1 base short, with 15 bases between. Germline V lookup: CDR1 MDHEN, CDR2 SYDVKM. CDR3 amino acids: CASSAREGASNQPQHF. The CDR3 DNA is TGTGCCAGCAGTGCTAGGGAAGGGGCGAGCAATCAGCCCCAGCATTTT.

This clonotype was detected ten times or more. The CDR3: CASSEGGLAGALDYEQYF. In DNA, the CDR3 is TGTGCCAGCAGTGAAGGTGGCCTAGCGGGGGCCTTGGACTACGAGCAGTACTTC. The J gene is TRBJ2-7, the V gene TRBV2, with 10 bases aligning to TRBD2. The trim removed 1 base at V and 3 bases at J, leaving 12 bases unmatched. Germline CDR1 reads SNHLY; CDR2 reads FYNNEI. The length of the CDR3 is 18 residues.

The V call is TRBV7-3, the J call TRBJ1-1, with TRBD1 as a possible D gene (5 bases). The V and J ends lost 3 bases and 5 bases respectively, with 13 bases between them. Germline CDR1 is SGHTA and CDR2 is FQGTGA. The CDR3 is 14 amino acids. This chain's CDR3 is CASSFRGEVTEAFF. The CDR3 DNA reads TGTGCCAGCAGCTTCCGGGGGGAAGTGACTGAAGCTTTCTTT.

A remark on this clonotype: Because it lacks the conserved phenylalanine or tryptophan at the end, this CDR3 is likely a read error. V usage is TRBV6-1 and J usage is TRBJ2-7; possibly TRBD1 for D (6 bases). V lost 7 bases and J 3 bases, leaving 7 bases between the germline ends. This CDR3 is built from 11 residues. Germline V gene lookup returns CDR1 MNHNS and CDR2 SASEGT. In nucleotides, the CDR3 is TGTGCCAGCACCAGGGGCTACGAGCAGTACCTC. It encodes CASTRGYEQYL.

This clonotype appeared many times. The gene calls are TRBV5-1 and TRBJ2-1; D possibly matches TRBD1 or TRBD2 (6 bases each). Germline CDR1 is SGHRS and CDR2 is YFSETQ. With 2 bases removed from V and 4 bases from J, the gap between germline ends came to 13 bases. This CDR3 region has 15 residues. The DNA for the CDR3 is TGCGCCAGCAGCTTCGATAGAGGGGGGTACAATGAGCAGTTCTTC. Its translation is CASSFDRGGYNEQFF.

This clonotype was recorded many times. The chain has TRBV28 and TRBJ2-2, with 8 nucleotides matching TRBD2. The V and J ends lost 5 bases and 1 base, in that order; junction bases with no gene match: 3. Germline loops: CDR1 MDHEN, CDR2 SYDVKM. This CDR3 has 15 amino acids. CDR3 amino acids: CASSSSGENTGELFF. CDR3 DNA sequence: TGTGCCAGCAGTAGTAGCGGGGAGAACACCGGGGAGCTGTTTTTT.

This chain uses TRBV6-1 with TRBJ1-2; TRBD1 matches 7 bases. This CDR3 has 12 amino acids. From germline, CDR1 is MNHNS and CDR2 SASEGT. J lost 12 bases, V lost 6 bases, and 10 bases had no gene match. The CDR3 here is CASSPMDRLHTF. The CDR3 region has the DNA TGTGCCAGCAGCCCTATGGACAGGTTGCACACCTTC.

This clonotype came up many times. V is TRBV2 and J is TRBJ2-7; 11 bases are shared with TRBD2. The germline V gene has CDR1 SNHLY and CDR2 FYNNEI. After removal of 4 bases from V and 5 bases from J, the junction contained 16 bases not matched to a gene. The CDR3 runs 18 residues. CDR3 DNA sequence: TGTGCCAGCAGTGTACTAGCGGGAGATTTGGTATTTTCGGACGAGCAGTACTTC. Translating gives CASSVLAGDLVFSDEQYF.

The V call is TRBV6-1, the J call TRBJ1-2, with D maybe TRBD1 (5 bases). V lost 11 bases and J lost 0, with 13 bases in between. Germline CDR1 reads MNHNS; CDR2 reads SASEGT. The CDR3 runs to 13 residues. CDR3 sequence: CAGRGVTNYGYTF. The CDR3 bases are TGTGCCGGGCGGGGGGTAACTAACTATGGCTACACCTTC.